These 25 T cell receptor beta chains originate from one sample sequenced in a study of neoadjuvant nivolumab and ipilimumab in lung cancer. The protocol was immunoSEQ multiplex PCR, while the TCRdb copy is restricted to in-frame clones and leaves out a portion. There are tens of thousands of clones in the sample; about 83% occur only once, and 5.1% lies in the top ten. Sample: tumor tissue, taken after neoadjuvant nivolumab, alone or with ipilimumab, at or shortly before surgery. These receptors all stem from an adult with non-small cell lung cancer.

This chain connects TRBV6-5 to TRBJ2-3; TRBD2 matches at 11 bases. This CDR3 region has 14 residues. Trimming cost V 5 bases and J 5 bases; bases outside gene matches: 3. Per germline, CDR1 MNHEY and CDR2 SVGAGI. The CDR3 DNA follows: TGTGCCAGCAGTCGTAGCGGGGGGGAAGATACGCAGTATTTT. It specifies CASSRSGGEDTQYF.

This sequence joins TRBV6-1 and TRBJ2-7; D perhaps matches TRBD1 (6 bases). Germline CDR1 MNHNS, CDR2 SASEGT. The CDR3 is 15 residues long. The V gene lost 2 bases and the J gene lost 3 bases, with 14 bases spanning the gap. CDR3 nucleotides: TGTGCCAGCAGTGAAATCAACAGGGTTGTCTACGAGCAGTACTTC. Its translation is CASSEINRVVYEQYF.

V and J are TRBV5-1 and TRBJ2-5; D remains ambiguous. Germline V gene lookup returns CDR1 SGHRS and CDR2 YFSETQ. The CDR3 extends over 13 amino acids. Trimming stripped 5 bases from V and 2 bases from J, with 10 bases between. The CDR3 bases are TGCGCCAGCAGATTGTACTCTCAAGAGACCCAGTACTTC. It encodes CASRLYSQETQYF.

This clone was seen just once. V and J are TRBV19 and TRBJ1-3; D is uncertain. Germline assignment: CDR1 LNHDA and CDR2 SQIVND (reference sequence). Trimming pared 9 bases from V and 3 bases from J, leaving 12 bases between. This CDR3 has 13 residues. The CDR3 nucleotides are TGTGCCAGCGTCAGGACGGGTGGAAACACCATATATTTT. It translates to CASVRTGGNTIYF. Supplemented by reference TRBV19 and TRBJ1-3, the full variable domain reads DGGITQSPKYLFRKEGQNVTLSCEQNLNHDAMYWYRQDPGQGLRLIYYSQIVNDFQKGDIAEGYSVSREKKESFPLTVTSAQKNPTAFYLCASVRTGGNTIYFGEGSWLTVV.

The table lists this clone with a few counts. This chain links TRBV4-2 with TRBJ1-1; D remains unclear. The length of the CDR3 is 17 residues. The ends were cut back, 0 bases at V and 0 bases at J, with 14 bases in the middle. Germline V gene lookup returns CDR1 LGHNA and CDR2 YNFKEQ. The CDR3 sequence: CASSQDGWLAVNTEAFF. For the CDR3, the DNA is TGTGCCAGCAGCCAAGATGGCTGGTTAGCTGTGAACACTGAAGCTTTCTTT.

This chain uses TRBV25-1 with TRBJ2-5; D possibly corresponds to TRBD2 (6 bases). The V and J ends lost 2 bases and 1 base respectively, with 8 bases between them. The CDR3 contains 14 residues. Germline CDR1 is MGHDK and CDR2 is SYGVNS. The CDR3 bases are TGTGCCAGCAGTGAAGCGGGGACCCAAGAGACCCAGTACTTC. Protein product: CASSEAGTQETQYF.

V is TRBV5-4 and J is TRBJ1-1; D is possibly TRBD1 (6 bases). Germline V CDR1 and CDR2: SGHNT, YYREEE (reference sequence). The CDR3 contains 13 residues. Deletions cut 2 bases from V and 5 bases from J, with 10 bases between. Here the CDR3 reads CASSLNRVTEAFF. The CDR3 DNA reads as TGTGCCAGCAGCTTAAACAGGGTAACTGAAGCTTTCTTT.

This clone occurred once. The genes are TRBV7-9 and TRBJ2-5; 7 bases align to TRBD1. The junction had 4 bases not matched to a gene; V was cut back by 0 bases and J by 3 bases. The CDR3 has 15 amino acids. The germline V gene has CDR1 SEHNR and CDR2 FQNEAQ (reference sequence). CDR3 sequence reads: CASSLAGTGEETQYF. The CDR3 DNA is TGTGCCAGCAGCTTAGCGGGAACAGGGGAAGAGACCCAGTACTTC.

J is TRBJ1-1 and V is TRBV6-6; a possible D gene is TRBD1 (5 bases). The germline V gene encodes CDR1 MNHNY and CDR2 SVGAGI (reference sequence). With 8 bases removed from V and 5 bases from J, the gap between germline ends came to 15 bases. This CDR3 has 13 amino acids. CDR3 DNA: TGTGCCAGCCTCGGGTGGGGGTCGACTGAAGCTTTCTTT. As protein: CASLGWGSTEAFF.

This chain links TRBV25-1 with TRBJ1-5; D gene uncertain. Looked up from germline, CDR1 is MGHDK and CDR2 is SYGVNS. The CDR3 is 16 residues long. V was shortened by 4 bases and J by 2 bases, with 15 bases between the two germline ends. CDR3 nucleotides: TGTGCCAGCAGTGCCGGGAACAGCTGGGGCAATCAGCCCCAGCATTTT. Protein sequence: CASSAGNSWGNQPQHF.

The chain links TRBV19 to TRBJ2-7, with 7 bases that match TRBD2. The CDR3 totals 15 residues. The V and J ends lost 3 bases and 2 bases, in that order; junction bases with no gene match: 7. Germline V CDR1 and CDR2: LNHDA, SQIVND (reference sequence). CDR3 DNA: TGTGCCAGTAGTATGGGGGGGACTTTACCCTACGAGCAGTACTTC. The encoded protein is CASSMGGTLPYEQYF.

The chain carries TRBV28 and TRBJ1-5, with TRBD1 matching 8 bases. V shed 6 bases, J shed 4 bases, and the junction held 8 bases outside the gene matches. From germline, CDR1 is MDHEN and CDR2 SYDVKM. This CDR3 contains 15 residues. In DNA, the CDR3 is TGTGCCAGCAGGTTAGGGACAGGAGAGAATCAGCCCCAGCATTTT. Amino acids: CASRLGTGENQPQHF.

The rearrangement uses TRBV5-1 and TRBJ2-7, with D maybe TRBD1 (7 bases). CDR3 length: 13 residues. CDR1 is SGHRS and CDR2 is YFSETQ in the germline V gene. The V gene lost 4 bases and the J gene lost 3 bases, with 11 bases spanning the gap. DNA for the CDR3: TGCGCCAGCAGCGGGGGGACAGTCTACGAGCAGTACTTC. Translation gives CASSGGTVYEQYF.

The chain recombines TRBV5-1 with TRBJ2-5; D is perhaps TRBD1 (7 bases). This CDR3 has 15 residues. The germline gives CDR1 SGHRS, CDR2 YFSETQ. Trimming pared 4 bases from V and 5 bases from J, leaving 18 bases between. Here the CDR3 DNA reads TGCGCCAGCAGCCGAACTACAGGGGCGGGGGAGACCCAGTACTTC. Residues: CASSRTTGAGETQYF.

The chain joins TRBV7-9 to TRBJ2-7; D ambiguous. The CDR3 is 13 amino acids. CDR1 is SEHNR, CDR2 FQNEAQ, per germline (reference sequence). The V and J ends lost 5 bases and 4 bases respectively, with 12 bases between them. Here the CDR3 reads CASSPKVVYEQYF. CDR3 DNA sequence: TGTGCCAGCAGCCCAAAGGTCGTTTACGAGCAGTACTTC.

This clone was seen only once. The chain recombines TRBV11-2 with TRBJ2-5; D gene unclear. V was trimmed by 5 bases and J by 3 bases, leaving 10 bases between them. The germline V gene has CDR1 SGHAT and CDR2 FQNNGV. There are 13 residues in the CDR3. The CDR3 loop reads CASSISHKETQYF. The CDR3 DNA follows: TGTGCCAGCAGCATCAGTCATAAAGAGACCCAGTACTTC.

The V and J genes are TRBV27 and TRBJ1-2; D not resolved. From germline, CDR1 is MNHEY and CDR2 SMNVEV (reference sequence). Trimming removed 4 bases from V and 3 bases from J, with 12 bases in between. This CDR3 is built from 14 residues. As DNA, the CDR3 is TGTGCCAGCAGTTCGGGGTTTCCCGACTATGGCTACACCTTC. This encodes CASSSGFPDYGYTF.

The chain couples TRBV2 to TRBJ1-1; D unclear. The CDR3 covers 11 residues. Trimming took 2 bases from V and 6 from J, leaving 4 bases between them. Germline CDR1 reads SNHLY; CDR2 reads FYNNEI. The CDR3 sequence is CASSEFPEAFF. CDR3 coding DNA: TGTGCCAGCAGTGAATTCCCTGAAGCTTTCTTT.

The CDR3 loop is CASSSLGSETQYF. The CDR3 DNA follows: TGTGCCAGCAGTTCATTGGGGAGCGAGACCCAGTACTTC. This chain connects TRBV6-5 to TRBJ2-5; a possible D gene is TRBD2 (5 bases). Deletions cut 4 bases from V and 5 bases from J, with 11 bases between. The CDR3 has 13 residues. CDR1 is MNHEY, CDR2 SVGAGI, per germline.

The gene calls are TRBV7-2 and TRBJ1-2, with no clear D. Trimming removed 1 base at V and 10 bases at J, with 13 bases between. The CDR3 loop spans 13 amino acids. CDR1 is SGHTA, CDR2 FQGNSA, per germline. CDR3: CASSLGNAGFYTF. The CDR3 DNA reads as TGTGCCAGCAGCTTAGGGAATGCGGGCTTCTACACCTTC.

The chain links TRBV28 to TRBJ1-5; no clear D. The V end lost 5 bases, the J end lost 7 bases, and 6 bases lay between the germline ends. This CDR3 region has 11 residues. Looked up from germline, CDR1 is MDHEN and CDR2 is SYDVKM. CDR3 DNA: TGTGCCAGCAGTATGGTACAGCCCCAGCATTTT. Protein product: CASSMVQPQHF. The whole variable domain, remainder taken from reference TRBV28 and TRBJ1-5, is DVKVTQSSRYLVKRTGEKVFLECVQDMDHENMFWYRQDPGLGLRLIYFSYDVKMKEKGDIPEGYSVSREKKERFSLILESASTNQTSMYLCASSMVQPQHFGDGTRLSIL.

The chain joins TRBV5-6 to TRBJ2-3; D not certain. The CDR3 totals 14 residues. V shed 1 base and J shed 0 bases, with 6 bases lying between them. Germline V gene lookup returns CDR1 SGHDT and CDR2 YYEEEE. The CDR3 region is CASSLWRSTDTQYF. The CDR3, as DNA: TGTGCCAGCAGCTTGTGGCGGAGCACAGATACGCAGTATTTT.

The gene calls are TRBV27 and TRBJ1-4; D gene unclear. The CDR3 runs 17 residues. Trimming cost V 0 bases and J 0 bases, with 11 bases left between them. CDR1 is MNHEY, CDR2 SMNVEV, per germline (reference sequence). CDR3 residues: CASSLSSLRATNEKLFF. The CDR3 DNA is TGTGCCAGCAGTTTATCTTCCTTGAGGGCAACTAATGAAAAACTGTTTTTT.

This clone showed up just a few times. The rearrangement joins TRBV5-1 to TRBJ1-2; 10 bases line up with TRBD1. CDR3 length: 15 residues. Germline values: CDR1 SGHRS, CDR2 YFSETQ. J lost 5 bases, V lost 2 bases, and 6 bases had no gene match. The CDR3 region is CASSLRQGAGYGYTF. CDR3 in DNA: TGCGCCAGCAGCTTAAGACAGGGGGCCGGGTATGGCTACACCTTC. Full variable domain (missing parts from reference TRBV5-1 and TRBJ1-2): KAGVTQTPRYLIKTRGQQVTLSCSPISGHRSVSWYQQTPGQGLQFLFEYFSETQRNKGNFPGRFSGRQFSNSRSEMNVSTLELGDSALYLCASSLRQGAGYGYTFGSGTRLTVV.

This clone was observed once. The V call is TRBV11-3, the J call TRBJ2-2; no clear D gene. Per the germline V gene, CDR1 is SGHNT and CDR2 is YENEEA. Trimming left V 1 base short and J 7 bases short, with 13 bases between. The length of the CDR3 is 15 residues. DNA of the CDR3: TGTGCCAGCAGCTTAGGGGGTCCCTTGAGCGGGGAGCTGTTTTTT. Its protein product is CASSLGGPLSGELFF. Looking up the rest from reference TRBV11-3 and TRBJ2-2 gives the full variable domain: EAGVVQSPRYKIIEKKQPVAFWCNPISGHNTLYWYLQNLGQGPELLIRYENEEAVDDSQLPKDRFSAERLKGVDSTLKIQPAELGDSAVYLCASSLGGPLSGELFFGEGSRLTVL.